One and the same sample provided the 10 T cell receptor beta chains below, sequenced in a study of blood T cell repertoires in COVID-19. The data were produced by immunoSEQ multiplex PCR, yet TCRdb's version contains in-frame clones alone and is incomplete. The table records more than 95,000 clones, approximately 74% of them present only once. Sequencing input: peripheral blood. The source is a man in his 60s with acute or convalescent COVID-19.

This chain uses TRBV6-1 with TRBJ1-1, with 11 positions matching TRBD1. Unmatched junction bases numbered 8, after V lost 3 bases and J lost 2 bases. Looked up from germline, CDR1 is MNHNS and CDR2 is SASEGT. This CDR3 comprises 17 residues. This CDR3 is CASSESGQGARNTEAFF. Written as DNA, the CDR3 is TGTGCCAGCAGTGAGTCTGGACAGGGGGCAAGAAACACTGAAGCTTTCTTT.

The chain employs TRBV27 and TRBJ2-3; perhaps TRBD1 as D (5 bases). Looked up from germline, CDR1 is MNHEY and CDR2 is SMNVEV (reference sequence). This CDR3 is built from 14 residues. The V end was cut by 6 bases, the J end by 6 bases, with 16 bases between. The CDR3 spells CASSPQGWLDTQYF. Here the CDR3 DNA reads TGTGCCAGCAGCCCTCAGGGTTGGCTGGATACGCAGTATTTT.

The genes are TRBV2 and TRBJ1-2; no clear D. Per the germline V gene, CDR1 is SNHLY and CDR2 is FYNNEI. The length of the CDR3 is 13 residues. V was pared by 3 bases and J by 8 bases, with 13 bases between. In DNA form, the CDR3 reads TGTGCCAGCAGTGAGATGACTTACTCGGGCTACACCTTC. Protein sequence: CASSEMTYSGYTF.

This chain connects TRBV30 to TRBJ2-5; 13 bases fit TRBD2. The V and J ends lost 0 bases and 2 bases, in that order; junction bases with no gene match: 12. Germline assignment: CDR1 GTSNPN and CDR2 SVGIG (reference sequence). The CDR3 consists of 19 residues. DNA of the CDR3: TGTGCCTGGAGTGTATCCCGGACTAGCGGGAGTGAACTTCAAGAGACCCAGTACTTC. Its translation: CAWSVSRTSGSELQETQYF.

This chain connects TRBV18 to TRBJ1-6; D unclear. CDR1 is KGHSH, CDR2 LQKENI, per germline. The CDR3 is 13 residues long. Trimming removed 6 bases at V and 8 bases at J, with 11 bases between. CDR3 region: CASSDEGYSPLHF. CDR3 sequence (DNA): TGTGCCAGCTCGGACGAGGGATATTCACCCCTCCACTTT.

The rearrangement links TRBV5-6 to TRBJ2-1, with D possibly being TRBD2 (6 bases). Trimming stripped 2 bases from V and 14 bases from J, with 11 bases between. The CDR3 is 11 amino acids. The V gene's germline CDR1 is SGHDT and CDR2 YYEEEE. CDR3 DNA sequence: TGTGCCAGCAGCTTAAGCTCTAGCGAGTTCTTC. Protein product: CASSLSSSEFF.

The V and J genes are TRBV24-1 and TRBJ2-1; 8 bases line up with TRBD2. The CDR3 has 17 residues. Germline CDR1 is KGHDR and CDR2 is SFDVKD. After removal of 2 bases from V and 5 bases from J, the junction contained 10 bases not matched to a gene. CDR3 sequence: CATSDSRTSGGHNEQFF. CDR3 in DNA: TGTGCCACCAGTGATTCAAGAACCAGCGGGGGACACAATGAGCAGTTCTTC.

The chain links TRBV19 to TRBJ2-3; 8 nucleotides align to TRBD2. CDR3 length equals 14 residues. Germline lookup yields CDR1 LNHDA and CDR2 SQIVND (reference sequence). The V gene end was trimmed by 8 bases and the J gene end by 4 bases; junction bases not matched to a gene: 8. The CDR3 reads CASHPGRVADTQYF. The DNA of the CDR3 is TGTGCCAGTCACCCCGGGAGGGTCGCAGATACGCAGTATTTT.

The chain recombines TRBV19 with TRBJ1-2, with 9 bases aligning to TRBD1. After removal of 5 bases from V and 1 base from J, the junction contained 5 bases not matched to a gene. Per the germline V gene, CDR1 is LNHDA and CDR2 is SQIVND (reference sequence). CDR3 size: 15 residues. In nucleotides, the CDR3 is TGTGCCAGTAGTCGGCAGGACAGGGGTAACTATGGCTACACCTTC. It codes for CASSRQDRGNYGYTF.

This chain links TRBV18 with TRBJ2-3; D is possibly TRBD2 (6 bases). From germline, CDR1 is KGHSH and CDR2 LQKENI. This CDR3 is 16 amino acids long. Trimming cost V 3 bases and J 6 bases, with 19 bases left between them. The CDR3 sequence is CASSPPWRAGEDTQYF. CDR3 nucleotides: TGTGCCAGCTCACCCCCCTGGAGGGCCGGGGAGGATACGCAGTATTTT.